This is a list of T cell receptor beta chains from one sample in a study of beta chain features in type 1 diabetes. Using immunoSEQ multiplex PCR, the repertoire was profiled, and TCRdb retains in-frame clones only, with some absent. The sample contains 600,000 to 700,000 clones, 12% of which appear only once. The sequenced sample consisted of naive CD4+ T cells from blood. The origin of the receptors is a man aged 30-40 years with type 1 diabetes. The CDR3 runs from the conserved cysteine through the conserved F or W. The D gene is left open where the match is weak. Only part of the rows carry a size: once, few, many, or a class if the clone is expanded.

J gene | clone size | V gene | CDR3 length | D gene | CDR3 protein | CDR3 DNA
TRBJ2-2 | few | TRBV2 | 14 | . | CASSESLPTGELFF | TGTGCCAGCAGTGAATCACTCCCGACCGGGGAGCTGTTTTTT
TRBJ1-1 | few | TRBV2 | 14 | . | CASRAGRGNTEAFF | TGTGCCAGCAGGGCCGGACGGGGGAACACTGAAGCTTTCTTT
TRBJ2-5 | . | TRBV2 | 13 | . | CASSPQGEQTQYF | TGTGCCAGCAGCCCGCAGGGTGAACAGACCCAGTACTTC
TRBJ1-5 | . | TRBV30 | 14 | TRBD1 | CAWSPTGINQPQHF | TGTGCCTGGAGTCCGACAGGGATCAATCAGCCCCAGCATTTT
TRBJ1-2 | few | TRBV25-1 | 12 | . | CASSEQGYGYTF | TGTGCCAGCAGTGAGCAGGGCTATGGCTACACCTTC
TRBJ1-2 | . | TRBV28 | 14 | TRBD1 | CASSHRGEAYGYTF | TGTGCCAGCAGTCACAGGGGGGAAGCCTATGGCTACACCTTC
TRBJ2-1 | . | TRBV6-6 | 14 | TRBD2 | CASSAGTRNNEQFF | TGTGCCAGCAGTGCCGGGACTAGAAACAATGAGCAGTTCTTC
TRBJ1-4 | few | TRBV5-6 | 12 | . | CASSPRAEKLFF | TGTGCCAGCAGCCCCAGAGCTGAAAAACTGTTTTTT
TRBJ2-5 | . | TRBV19 | 14 | . | CASSINTGQETQYF | TGTGCCAGTAGTATTAATACGGGCCAAGAGACCCAGTACTTC
TRBJ1-1 | . | TRBV29-1 | 13 | TRBD1 | CSGRTGGNTEAFF | TGCAGCGGCCGGACAGGAGGGAACACTGAAGCTTTCTTT
TRBJ1-1 | few | TRBV5-1 | 14 | TRBD1 | CASSVDRGDTEAFF | TGCGCCAGCAGCGTGGACAGGGGTGACACTGAAGCTTTCTTT
TRBJ2-3 | . | TRBV5-1 | 15 | TRBD1 | CASSLGTGHTDTQYF | TGCGCCAGCAGCTTGGGGACAGGGCACACAGATACGCAGTATTTT
TRBJ1-1 | . | TRBV6-6 | 14 | . | CASSSRQGNTEAFF | TGTGCCAGCAGTTCGAGGCAGGGGAACACTGAAGCTTTCTTT
TRBJ1-5 | few | TRBV7-9 | 17 | TRBD1 | CASSSRDSGYSNQPQHF | TGTGCCAGCAGCTCCCGGGACAGCGGATATAGCAATCAGCCCCAGCATTTT
TRBJ2-3 | . | TRBV5-1 | 15 | . | CASSLVSSNTDTQYF | TGCGCCAGCAGCTTGGTTTCCTCAAACACAGATACGCAGTATTTT
TRBJ2-6 | . | TRBV2 | 15 | . | CASTLDSSGANVLTF | TGTGCCAGCACCCTGGACAGCTCTGGGGCCAACGTCCTGACTTTC
TRBJ2-7 | few | TRBV7-2 | 13 | . | CASSLVRAGAQYF | TGTGCCAGCAGCTTAGTGCGGGCGGGGGCGCAGTACTTC
TRBJ1-3 | few | TRBV4-3 | 16 | . | CASSRWDGHSGNTIYF | TGCGCCAGCAGCCGTTGGGACGGCCACTCTGGAAACACCATATATTTT
TRBJ2-2 | . | TRBV30 | 14 | . | CAWRQGREGRELFF | TGTGCCTGGAGGCAGGGACGGGAAGGGAGGGAGCTGTTTTTT
TRBJ1-1 | . | TRBV4-3 | 15 | TRBD1 | CASSQNRGWNTEAFF | TGCGCCAGCAGCCAGAACAGGGGTTGGAACACTGAAGCTTTCTTT
TRBJ2-3 | few | TRBV30 | 14 | . | CACNPGARTDTQYF | TGTGCCTGTAACCCGGGGGCCCGCACAGATACGCAGTATTTT
TRBJ2-7 | few | TRBV27 | 14 | . | CASVKGAGSYEQYF | TGTGCCAGCGTCAAAGGGGCAGGGTCCTACGAGCAGTACTTC
TRBJ1-2 | . | TRBV19 | 14 | . | CASSISRADYGYTF | TGTGCCAGTAGTATTAGTCGGGCCGACTATGGCTACACCTTC
TRBJ2-7 | . | TRBV7-2 | 14 | TRBD1 | CASSSKQGNYEQYF | TGTGCCAGCAGCTCCAAACAGGGGAACTACGAGCAGTACTTC
TRBJ2-5 | few | TRBV10-1 | 15 | TRBD2 | CASSELAGEQETQYF | TGCGCCAGCAGTGAGCTAGCGGGGGAACAAGAGACCCAGTACTTC
TRBJ1-2 | few | TRBV9 | 14 | . | CASSVVAANYGYTF | TGTGCCAGCAGCGTAGTTGCGGCTAACTATGGCTACACCTTC
TRBJ2-6 | . | TRBV5-4 | 16 | TRBD1 | CAILDRVRSGANVLTF | TGTGCCATCCTGGACAGGGTACGCTCTGGGGCCAACGTCCTGACTTTC
TRBJ2-1 | few | TRBV5-4 | 15 | TRBD2 | CASSSLGAGFNEQFF | TGTGCCAGCAGCTCCCTAGGAGCGGGGTTCAATGAGCAGTTCTTC
TRBJ2-2 | few | TRBV11-2 | 15 | TRBD1 | CASRRTGGDTGELFF | TGTGCCAGCAGGAGGACAGGGGGCGACACCGGGGAGCTGTTTTTT
TRBJ1-2 | . | TRBV2 | 16 | TRBD1 | CASTWSGTGVRYGYTF | TGTGCCAGCACCTGGTCCGGGACAGGGGTGCGCTATGGCTACACCTTC
TRBJ2-2 | few | TRBV9 | 15 | TRBD2 | CASSVSSGNTGELFF | TGTGCCAGCAGCGTCTCTAGCGGAAACACCGGGGAGCTGTTTTTT
TRBJ2-1 | few | TRBV27 | 16 | TRBD1 | CASSTPGQGSYNEQFF | TGTGCCAGCAGTACTCCGGGACAGGGATCCTACAATGAGCAGTTCTTC
TRBJ2-1 | few | TRBV18 | 17 | . | CASSPRGIASSYNEQFF | TGTGCCAGCTCACCACGAGGAATAGCGTCGTCCTACAATGAGCAGTTCTTC
TRBJ1-3 | . | TRBV19 | 14 | TRBD1 | CASSRGDSGNTIYF | TGTGCCAGTAGCAGGGGGGACTCTGGAAACACCATATATTTT
TRBJ2-1 | few | TRBV7-3 | 11 | . | CASSPGNEQFF | TGTGCCAGCAGCCCCGGGAACGAGCAGTTCTTC
TRBJ1-5 | . | TRBV28 | 18 | . | CASSATGGGSMSNQPQHF | TGTGCCAGCAGTGCAACTGGGGGGGGGAGTATGAGCAATCAGCCCCAGCATTTT
TRBJ1-1 | . | TRBV23-1 | 14 | . | CASRLLLGATEAFF | TGCGCCAGCAGACTACTACTGGGGGCCACTGAAGCTTTCTTT
TRBJ2-1 | few | TRBV5-8 | 15 | TRBD2 | CASSSGTSGYNEQFF | TGTGCCAGCAGCTCCGGGACTAGCGGTTACAATGAGCAGTTCTTC
TRBJ2-2 | . | TRBV4-1 | 16 | . | CASSPRTIMNTGELFF | TGCGCCAGCAGCCCTCGGACGATCATGAACACCGGGGAGCTGTTTTTT
TRBJ1-2 | few | TRBV29-1 | 12 | TRBD1 | CSVGTGLDGYTF | TGCAGCGTTGGGACAGGGCTAGATGGCTACACCTTC
TRBJ1-4 | . | TRBV7-9 | 13 | . | CASRSEAGEKLFF | TGTGCCAGCAGATCCGAGGCGGGAGAAAAACTGTTTTTT
TRBJ1-6 | . | TRBV27 | 15 | TRBD1 | CASRWGDRVRSPLHF | TGTGCCAGCAGGTGGGGGGACAGGGTTCGGTCACCCCTCCACTTT
TRBJ1-6 | . | TRBV6-5 | 16 | TRBD1 | CASSYVTGGSRSPLHF | TGTGCCAGCAGTTACGTGACAGGGGGCTCAAGATCACCCCTCCACTTT
TRBJ1-5 | few | TRBV18 | 14 | TRBD1 | CASSPSTGVQPQHF | TGTGCCAGCTCACCGAGCACAGGGGTTCAGCCCCAGCATTTT
TRBJ2-1 | . | TRBV4-2 | 14 | TRBD2 | CASSRSGGHNEQFF | TGTGCCAGCAGCAGGAGCGGGGGGCACAATGAGCAGTTCTTC
TRBJ2-5 | . | TRBV7-3 | 16 | TRBD2 | CASSLTASGGSETQYF | TGTGCCAGCAGCTTAACAGCAAGCGGGGGGTCAGAGACCCAGTACTTC
TRBJ2-1 | few | TRBV28 | 15 | TRBD1 | CASSSPGQGYNEQFF | TGTGCCAGCAGTTCTCCGGGACAGGGTTACAATGAGCAGTTCTTC
TRBJ1-6 | few | TRBV27 | 16 | . | CASSLFDKSHNSPLHF | TGTGCCAGCAGTTTATTCGACAAATCCCATAATTCACCCCTCCACTTT
TRBJ1-5 | . | TRBV28 | 12 | . | CASSWLGQPQHF | TGTGCCAGCAGTTGGCTAGGGCAGCCCCAGCATTTT
TRBJ2-7 | . | TRBV2 | 16 | . | CASSEALGRGPYEQYF | TGTGCCAGCAGTGAAGCGCTGGGGAGGGGGCCCTACGAGCAGTACTTC
TRBJ2-4 | . | TRBV11-2 | 15 | . | CASREVGGTKNIQYF | TGTGCCAGCAGAGAGGTTGGGGGGACCAAAAACATTCAGTACTTC
TRBJ1-2 | . | TRBV19 | 12 | . | CASSATNYGYTF | TGTGCCAGTAGTGCAACTAACTATGGCTACACCTTC
TRBJ2-2 | few | TRBV29-1 | 15 | . | CSVRWGAAYTGELFF | TGCAGCGTAAGGTGGGGGGCAGCATACACCGGGGAGCTGTTTTTT
TRBJ1-3 | . | TRBV7-8 | 13 | . | CASSLAGENTIYF | TGTGCCAGCAGCTTGGCAGGGGAGAACACCATATATTTT
TRBJ2-3 | . | TRBV5-6 | 15 | TRBD1 | CASSRGQGSTDTQYF | TGTGCCAGCAGCAGAGGACAGGGGAGCACAGATACGCAGTATTTT
TRBJ2-5 | few | TRBV7-2 | 13 | . | CASSLEGRETQYF | TGTGCCAGCAGCTTAGAAGGCAGGGAGACCCAGTACTTC
TRBJ2-5 | few | TRBV9 | 16 | TRBD2 | CASSVGTSGGQETQYF | TGTGCCAGCAGCGTTGGGACTAGCGGGGGGCAGGAGACCCAGTACTTC
TRBJ2-2 | few | TRBV9 | 17 | TRBD2 | CASSVKPSGGYTGELFF | TGTGCCAGCAGCGTAAAACCCAGCGGGGGTTACACCGGGGAGCTGTTTTTT
TRBJ1-5 | few | TRBV9 | 15 | . | CASSPGGGTNQPQHF | TGTGCCAGCAGCCCAGGCGGGGGAACCAATCAGCCCCAGCATTTT
TRBJ2-1 | . | TRBV5-4 | 16 | TRBD2 | CASSLTLAGGLNEQFF | TGTGCCAGCAGCTTAACCCTAGCGGGGGGATTAAATGAGCAGTTCTTC